This TCR beta chain was identified during a study of cytomegalovirus exposure and HLA in healthy donors. Points from the study as a whole: HLA restriction was apparent for most CMV-associated TCR beta chains in a later analysis. When presence/absence was analysed, sequencing depth was taken to be roughly uniform across donors. Other equally common chains were less clonally expanded than HLA-associated TCR beta chains, a later analysis showed.

The PCR ran on 60 Vbeta and 13 Jbeta primers. Only in-frame clones appear in the TCRdb table, and some are missing; sequencing was by immunoSEQ multiplex PCR. The profile shows about 130,000 clones, about 8.5% of them singletons. This clone was picked up a small number of times. Antigen: not known. CDR1 ENHRY and CDR2 SYGVKD come from the germline V gene. V lost 6 bases and J 0 bases, leaving 9 bases between the germline ends. CDR3 length: 13 amino acids. This chain joins TRBV10-3 and TRBJ2-7, with D possibly matching TRBD1 (6 bases). This receptor was identified in a man in his forties in good health and CMV-seronegative. The sequenced sample was PBMCs. CDR3 amino acids: CAIRPGDSYEQYF. In DNA form, the CDR3 reads TGTGCCATCAGGCCAGGGGACTCCTACGAGCAGTACTTC.